Below, 2 T cell receptor beta chains from the same sample are listed, as sequenced in a study of STAT5B mutations in CD4+ large granular lymphocyte leukemia. Sequenced by immunoSEQ multiplex PCR; TCRdb stores in-frame clones only, minus some. The data contain 31,000 or so clones, 65% to 80% of them seen just once; the ten biggest clones take up approximately 2.3%. Sequenced: CD4+ T cells from blood buffy coats. Receptors were obtained from a human donor in good health.

This chain connects TRBV7-6 to TRBJ1-4; D is perhaps TRBD1 (5 bases). Per the germline V gene, CDR1 is SGHVS and CDR2 is FNYEAQ. Trimming took 0 bases from V and 8 from J, leaving 7 bases between them. This CDR3 is built from 13 residues. CDR3 in amino acids: CASSLAGGEKLFF. The CDR3 bases are TGTGCCAGCAGCTTAGCCGGGGGGGAAAAACTGTTTTTT.

This clone occurred a few times. The chain recombines TRBV30 with TRBJ1-6; tentative D call: TRBD1 (6 bases). Germline-derived CDR1 and CDR2 are GTSNPN and SVGIG (reference sequence). This CDR3 comprises 15 residues. V was clipped by 0 bases and J by 13 bases, with 19 bases between them. CDR3 coding DNA: TGTGCCTGGAGTGTAGATGAACGGGGGCGGTGGCCCCTCCACTTT. Its translation is CAWSVDERGRWPLHF.